This TCR beta chain was identified in a study of cytomegalovirus exposure and HLA in healthy donors (dated by TCRdb to the late 2010s). Study-level background: An earlier analysis of 587 of the donors reported about 280 Gb of sequence data and approximately 120 million unique TCR beta sequences obtained from around 190 million T cells. Roughly 300 gigabases of sequencing data and around 85 million unique TCR sequences made up an early release that covered approximately 650 HLA-typed donors. Among the roughly 370 genotyped donors, approximately 81% belonged to the genetic ancestry cluster associated with self-reported Caucasian donors. The study aimed to test whether signatures of past pathogen exposure could be identified by cataloging public T cell receptors. Using immunosequencing, the study profiled T cell repertoires from 640 or so subjects and related those repertoires to cytomegalovirus serostatus. Along with the approximately 670-subject first cohort, a separate validation cohort of over a hundred different subjects was used. To predict cytomegalovirus infection status, the study brought together high-throughput TCR immunosequencing, statistical association of individual TCRs with disease status, and machine learning. A later analysis re-examined previously published TCR beta repertoires from roughly 720 donors and added high-resolution HLA genotyping to investigate patterns of TCR occurrence. The later analysis used no new phenotypic data to find candidate immune exposures, relying instead on TCR beta sequences and their occurrence across donors. To decide whether each TCR beta V gene segment behaved as functional or pseudogenic, an earlier analysis of some 600 of the donors relied on high-throughput TCR beta sequencing. Alongside the repertoire data, information on donor age, sex, ethnicity and CMV serostatus was compiled. A later genetic analysis took genome-wide SNP genotypes for 398 of the 666 donors and used that subset as a discovery cohort. All discovery cohort repertoires had been generated using a single sequencing platform. HLA typing covered class I and class II loci at four-digit resolution. Typing coverage varied by locus: roughly 620-630 donors for A, B, C, DRB1 and DQB1; about 520 for DQA1; more than 600 for DPA1; roughly 470 for DPB1. Roughly 5 DR-DQ haplotypes were handled as single units for association and clustering, since linkage in the cohort was strong. Among some 400 genotyped donors of the cohort, an average of roughly 230,000 unique TCR beta nucleotide sequences was sequenced per donor, of which approximately 18% were non-productive. Points the paper makes about the study in general: Broadly in line with IMGT annotations, most TCR beta V segments showed up in productive rearrangements about 87% or about 30% of the time in an earlier analysis of approximately 600 of the donors. According to a later analysis, parvovirus B19, influenza, CMV and Epstein-Barr virus appeared linked to several top co-occurrence clusters. According to the authors, the approach could potentially be generalized to other disease states and immunological phenotypes. A later analysis found that HLA-associated TCR beta chains were more clonally expanded and had lower generation probabilities than equally common non-associated chains. Immune exposure information for the cohort was limited to CMV serostatus. The sequencing pipeline was judged likely to have produced a cluster of highly shared sequence variants as a technical artifact. Because counts were too low, seventeen rarely observed V segments, including chromosome 9 orphons, were left out of the earlier analysis of over 550 of the donors. The presence/absence analyses assumed that sequencing depth was roughly uniform across donors, and that assumption may not be true. The study gave a list of some 150 TCR beta chains associated with cytomegalovirus. Most TCR sequences were observed very rarely across donors, whereas some public TCRs were present in many individuals. In a later genetic analysis, a missense DCLRE1C variant was associated with V-gene and J-gene trimming of TCR beta chains, and the association was replicated in an independent cohort. A further reported finding was that TCR beta sequences accurately predicted the HLA-A and HLA-B alleles for most subjects in the first cohort. The classifier was reported to diagnose cytomegalovirus status with high specificity and sensitivity in both the original and validation cohorts. Some IMGT-functional V segments, including TRBV6-2 and TRBV6-3, could not be told apart with the 87-base-pair reads, so those segments were excluded. In a later analysis, around 17,000 TCR beta sequences were associated with specific HLA alleles at a false discovery rate of 0.05. In a later analysis, the rate of TCR association differed among HLA loci, with DRB1 alleles having the most associated TCRs and HLA-C alleles having the fewest. A few of the identified cytomegalovirus-associated TCR beta chains were confirmed in vitro to be specific for cytomegalovirus antigens. According to a later genetic analysis, donors in an Asian-associated ancestry cluster had fewer N-insertions in productive TCRs than the approximately 650-donor mean. Linkage disequilibrium might explain the correlated functional status among segregating V segments, but an unknown experimental factor could not be excluded. Only TCR beta chains were sequenced in this cohort, and the absence of alpha or paired-chain data limited detectable features. When HLA alleles, especially DR and DQ, strongly co-occurred, attributing TCR associations to individual alleles was difficult. Most CMV-associated TCR beta chains appeared to be HLA-restricted in a later analysis, and the HLA associations seemed to be driven largely by CMV exposure. Because HLA typing was missing for some donors at each locus, association tests included only the typed subset.

In this sample, this clone turned up a few times. It has no known antigen specificity. The junction departs from germline at one end; a sequencing error may be responsible. Spanning cysteine to phenylalanine, the CDR3 consists of 15 amino acids. Left in the record is the CDR3 DNA by itself, 45 bases read in frame from the first base. As encoded in the germline V gene (reference sequence), CDR1 is SSHAT while CDR2 is FNYEAQ. The library was generated by the immunoSEQ multiplex PCR assay. For the multiplex PCR, a mixture combining 60 forward primers for TCR Vbeta segments and 13 reverse primers for TCR Jbeta segments was used. Amplification of the CDR3 region of rearranged TCR beta genes was performed with a multiplex PCR assay on genomic DNA. Amplified TCR beta libraries were sequenced as 87-base-pair reads on the Illumina HiSeq System. From the authors' description of their analysis: Across the 670 or so repertoires, a later analysis counted 75 million to 90 million unique TCR beta chains, some 11 million of which were shared by at least two donors. Raw reads were error-corrected and collapsed into unique sequences with a nearest-neighbor algorithm that merged closely related sequences to remove PCR and sequencing errors. Alignment of CDR3 sequences to IMGT reference sequences was used to assign V, D and J gene segments. For a sequence to be retained, a match of at least six nucleotides to both a V gene segment and a J gene segment was required. A rearrangement was called productive if the CDR3 had no stop codons and remained in frame with V and J, and every other rearrangement was called non-productive. Following IMGT convention, CDR3 was defined as the stretch from the second conserved V-encoded cysteine to the conserved J-encoded phenylalanine. Sequences without an unambiguous match to a single V gene segment were excluded from the earlier analysis of a few hundred of the donors. In an earlier analysis of some 590 of the donors, a V segment was called functional when productive rearrangements were above 56.7%, and segregating when the standard deviation between donors exceeded 5%. To diagnose cytomegalovirus status from the catalog of TCR beta chain sequences, a statistical classification framework was built. In a later analysis, TCR nucleotide sequences were compared against IMGT/GENE-DB human TR gene sequences so that V and J genes could be assigned. Using the TCRdist pipeline, a later analysis assigned CDR3 sequences along with most-parsimonious VDJ recombination scenarios. In a later analysis, each TCR beta chain was defined by its CDR3 amino acid sequence together with its V-gene family, and reads without a unique V-gene family were excluded. In a later analysis, a few hundred highly shared, low-generation-probability nucleotide sequences were removed to address suspected cross-contamination and a sequencing artifact. In a later analysis, a clonal expansion index for each public chain was calculated from normalized within-repertoire ranks of inferred template counts. In a later analysis, generation probabilities were computed using a VDJ recombination model fitted to out-of-frame rearrangements, and the results were checked against IGoR. Hypergeometric tests were used in a later analysis to score TCR-TCR, TCR-HLA and TCR-CMV co-occurrence, with a repertoire-size bias correction applied to the TCR pairs. False discovery rates were estimated in a later analysis by permuting HLA or CMV assignments 20 times. In a later analysis, co-occurring TCRs were grouped using DBSCAN, with TCRdist sequence similarity added in when clustering inside HLA-allele-positive subsets. Repertoires with fewer than 30,000 or more than 120,000 public chains were left out of co-occurrence clustering, as were a few repertoires with anomalous nucleotide sharing. TCRdb re-hosts the immuneACCESS table, in-frame sequences only. Its copies lack some clones; in the studies checked, an unresolved V gene accounts for under half of them, and the cause for the rest is not known. The DNA was the basis for D and trimming; V, J and clone size are from that table. Here the sample has approximately 180,000 clones; about 90% occur a single time. The ten top clones hold about 0.24% of the sample.

The cohort consisted of 670 or so healthy bone marrow donors. All cohort members were sampled while nominally healthy, although unrecorded immune exposures were likely present. The donor was CMV seronegative and was included in the group of 352 seronegative cohort members. A peripheral blood sample was provided by each donor, and peripheral blood mononuclear cells were used for TCR beta sequencing. Genomic DNA was extracted from the blood cell samples with the Qiagen DNeasy Blood Extraction Kit. Sequencing was performed on PBMCs. The TCR sequence derives from a girl under three years old in good health and CMV-seronegative. The rearranged segments are TRBV7-7 and TRBJ2-5; TRBD2 aligns with 9 central bases. The DNA is TGTGCTAGCAGCGAGGGGACTAGCAGGTGGGAGACCCAGTACTTC. It translates to CASSEGTSRWETQYF.